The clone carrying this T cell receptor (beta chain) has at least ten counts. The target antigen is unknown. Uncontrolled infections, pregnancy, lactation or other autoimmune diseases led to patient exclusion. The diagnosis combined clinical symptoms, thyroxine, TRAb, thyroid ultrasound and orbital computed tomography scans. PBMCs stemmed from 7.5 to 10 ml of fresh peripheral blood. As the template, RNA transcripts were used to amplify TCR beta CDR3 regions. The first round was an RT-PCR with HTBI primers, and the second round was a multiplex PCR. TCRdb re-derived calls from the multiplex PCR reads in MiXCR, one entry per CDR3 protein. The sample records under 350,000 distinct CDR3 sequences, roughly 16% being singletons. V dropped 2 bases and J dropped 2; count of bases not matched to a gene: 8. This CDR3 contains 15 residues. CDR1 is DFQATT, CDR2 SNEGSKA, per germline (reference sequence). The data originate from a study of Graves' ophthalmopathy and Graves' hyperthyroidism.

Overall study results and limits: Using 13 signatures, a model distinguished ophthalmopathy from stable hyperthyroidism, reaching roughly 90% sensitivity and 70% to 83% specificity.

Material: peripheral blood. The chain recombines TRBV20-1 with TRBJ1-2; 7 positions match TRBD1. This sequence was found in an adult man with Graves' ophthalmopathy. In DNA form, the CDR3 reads TGCAGTGCTAGATCCGGACAGGATGTGAACTATGGCTACACCTTC. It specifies CSARSGQDVNYGYTF.